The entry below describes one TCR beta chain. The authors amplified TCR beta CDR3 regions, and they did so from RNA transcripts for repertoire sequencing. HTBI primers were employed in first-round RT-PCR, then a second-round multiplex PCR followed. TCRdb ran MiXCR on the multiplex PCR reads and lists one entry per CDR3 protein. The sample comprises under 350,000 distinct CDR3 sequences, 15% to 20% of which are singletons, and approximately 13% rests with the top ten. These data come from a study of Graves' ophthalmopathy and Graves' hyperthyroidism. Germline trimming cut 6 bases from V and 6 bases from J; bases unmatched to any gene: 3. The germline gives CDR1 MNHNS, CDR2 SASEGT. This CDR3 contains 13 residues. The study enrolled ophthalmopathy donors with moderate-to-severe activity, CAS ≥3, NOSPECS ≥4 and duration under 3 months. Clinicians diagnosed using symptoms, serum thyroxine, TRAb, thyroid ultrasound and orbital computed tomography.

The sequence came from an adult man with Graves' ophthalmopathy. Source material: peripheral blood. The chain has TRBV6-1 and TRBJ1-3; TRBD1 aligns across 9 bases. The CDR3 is CASRRQGENTIYF. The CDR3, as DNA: TGTGCCAGCAGGAGACAGGGGGAAAACACCATATATTTT.